This T cell receptor (beta chain) was sequenced during a study of control samples from healthy donors and cancer patients. CDR1 MNHNS and CDR2 SASEGT come from the germline V gene. The V and J ends lost 1 base and 9 bases, in that order; junction bases with no gene match: 10. This CDR3 spans 15 amino acids. Using immunoSEQ multiplex PCR, the repertoire was profiled, and TCRdb retains in-frame clones only, with some absent. Of around 59,000 clones listed, more than 90% are singletons. The sequence was collected from a man aged 40-55 years with colorectal cancer. The chain combines TRBV6-1 with TRBJ1-2; 8 nucleotides align to TRBD1. Input material: PBMCs. CDR3 sequence reads: CASSEDRGGTESYTF. DNA of the CDR3: TGTGCCAGCAGTGAAGACAGGGGGGGTACGGAGAGCTACACCTTC.